The following is a T cell receptor (beta chain) sequence with its context. The data derive from a study of cytomegalovirus exposure and HLA in healthy donors. The ends lost 5 bases at V and 5 bases at J; junction bases unmatched: 6. Germline V gene sequence: CDR1 SGHNT, CDR2 YENEEA. The CDR3 has 15 residues. Primers for the PCR totalled 60 Vbeta and 13 Jbeta. Clones were sequenced by immunoSEQ multiplex PCR, and TCRdb holds only the in-frame ones, with some missing. The table shows 150,000 or so clones, with 64% occurring only once. Input material: PBMCs. The gene calls are TRBV11-3 and TRBJ2-3, with 11 bases identical to TRBD1. The receptor was isolated from a woman in her 30s in good health and CMV-seropositive. The DNA of the CDR3 is TGTGCCAGCAGCCGAGGACAGGGGGCCGAAGATACGCAGTATTTT. It yields the protein CASSRGQGAEDTQYF.